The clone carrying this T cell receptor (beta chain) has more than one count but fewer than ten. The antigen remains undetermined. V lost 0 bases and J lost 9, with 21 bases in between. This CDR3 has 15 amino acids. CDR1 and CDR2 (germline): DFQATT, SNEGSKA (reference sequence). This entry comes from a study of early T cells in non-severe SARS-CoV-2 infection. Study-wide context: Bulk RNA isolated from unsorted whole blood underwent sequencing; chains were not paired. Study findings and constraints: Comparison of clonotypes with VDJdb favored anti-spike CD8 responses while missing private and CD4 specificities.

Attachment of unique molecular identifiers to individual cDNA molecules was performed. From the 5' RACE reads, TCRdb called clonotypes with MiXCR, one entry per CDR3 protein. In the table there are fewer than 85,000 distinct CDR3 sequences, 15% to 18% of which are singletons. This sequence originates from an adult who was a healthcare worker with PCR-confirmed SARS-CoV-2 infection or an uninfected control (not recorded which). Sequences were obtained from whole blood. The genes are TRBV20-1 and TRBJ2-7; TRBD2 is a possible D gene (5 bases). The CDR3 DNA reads TGCAGTGCTAGAGATACCCTAGCTCCTACGTTAGGGCAGTACTTC. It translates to CSARDTLAPTLGQYF.